These 10 T cell receptor beta chains were sequenced from one sample in a study of blood T cells in healthy people across ages. Sample-barcoded 5' priming and a J-beta primer mix drove a second PCR of 7 to 11 cycles. TCRdb recomputed calls from the 5' RACE reads with MiXCR, one row per CDR3 protein. The data show just over 1 million distinct CDR3 sequences, with 35% to 55% seen just once and about 20% held by the top ten. Sequenced: blood. These receptors were obtained from a woman aged 55-69 years in good health.

The V gene is TRBV20-1, the J gene TRBJ2-5; perhaps D is TRBD1 or TRBD2 (5 bases each). The CDR3 totals 16 residues. The germline V gene encodes CDR1 DFQATT and CDR2 SNEGSKA (reference sequence). Trimming removed 3 bases at V and 11 bases at J, with 28 bases between. The CDR3 sequence: CSARGVRRLIADEQYF. The CDR3 DNA is TGCAGTGCTAGGGGGGTTCGCCGACTAATTGCAGATGAGCAGTACTTC.

This clonotype occurred a few times. The chain is built from TRBV9 and TRBJ2-1, with 9 positions matching TRBD2. CDR1 and CDR2 from the germline V gene are SGDLS and YYNGEE. V dropped 6 bases and J dropped 7; count of bases not matched to a gene: 8. The CDR3 consists of 14 residues. CDR3 in amino acids: CASTLGLAWNEQFF. The CDR3 bases are TGTGCCAGCACCCTGGGACTAGCATGGAATGAGCAGTTCTTC.

This clonotype was seen a handful of times. The chain employs TRBV3-1 and TRBJ2-5, with unresolved D. Germline lookup yields CDR1 LGHDT and CDR2 YNNKEL (reference sequence). This CDR3 is 12 amino acids long. Trimming left V 1 base short and J 5 bases short, with 5 bases between. CDR3: CASSQVWETQYF. Here the CDR3 DNA reads TGTGCCAGCAGCCAAGTATGGGAGACCCAGTACTTC.

This clonotype was observed a few times. This rearrangement joins TRBV27 to TRBJ2-3, with D uncertain. Deletions cut 3 bases from V and 3 bases from J, with 13 bases between. Germline assignment: CDR1 MNHEY and CDR2 SMNVEV (reference sequence). This CDR3 has 15 residues. The CDR3 DNA is TGTGCCAGCAGTTTTGTCCGTTCCGGGACAGATACGCAGTATTTT. Protein sequence: CASSFVRSGTDTQYF.

This clonotype came up a few times. J is TRBJ1-2 and V is TRBV20-1, with 8 nucleotides matching TRBD1. The V and J ends lost 6 bases and 4 bases, in that order; junction bases with no gene match: 7. This CDR3 spans 13 amino acids. CDR1 is DFQATT and CDR2 is SNEGSKA in the germline V gene (reference sequence). CDR3 residues: CSAVGQGGYGYTF. The CDR3 DNA reads as TGCAGTGCCGTCGGACAGGGAGGCTATGGCTACACCTTC.

V gene TRBV14 combines with J gene TRBJ1-4; D remains ambiguous. Trimming stripped 5 bases from V and 6 bases from J, with 16 bases between. The CDR3 extends over 15 amino acids. From germline, CDR1 is SGHDN and CDR2 FVKESK. CDR3 nucleotides: TGTGCCAGCAGCTTGGCTGGGCGAGCGGATGAAAAACTGTTTTTT. It yields the protein CASSLAGRADEKLFF.

The chain uses TRBV24-1 and TRBJ2-1, with D possibly TRBD1 on 6 matching bases. Germline CDR1 and CDR2: KGHDR and SFDVKD. The V gene lost 2 bases and the J gene lost 5 bases, with 6 bases spanning the gap. The CDR3 spans 13 residues. CDR3 coding DNA: TGTGCCACCAGTGATTACAGGGACAATGAGCAGTTCTTC. It translates to CATSDYRDNEQFF.

The chain joins TRBV20-1 to TRBJ2-1; 8 positions agree with TRBD1. The CDR3 contains 14 residues. Germline assignment: CDR1 DFQATT and CDR2 SNEGSKA (reference sequence). J gave up 5 bases and V 5 bases, and 8 bases lay outside the gene matches. The CDR3 DNA reads as TGCAGTGCTTCTCGACAGGGGCCCCACAATGAGCAGTTCTTC. Translating gives CSASRQGPHNEQFF.

V and J are TRBV9 and TRBJ2-3; D perhaps matches TRBD1 (6 bases). CDR1 and CDR2 from the germline V gene are SGDLS and YYNGEE. Trimming left V 0 bases short and J 2 bases short, with 13 bases between. The CDR3 has 16 residues. CDR3 nucleotides: TGTGCCAGCAGCGTAGATGTACAGGGAGACACAGATACGCAGTATTTT. It translates to CASSVDVQGDTDTQYF. The whole variable domain, remainder taken from reference TRBV9 and TRBJ2-3, is DSGVTQTPKHLITATGQRVTLRCSPRSGDLSVYWYQQSLDQGLQFLIQYYNGEERAKGNILERFSAQQFPDLHSELNLSSLELGDSALYFCASSVDVQGDTDTQYFGPGTRLTVL.

There are a few counts of this clonotype. The gene calls are TRBV28 and TRBJ2-5, with TRBD1 identical over 10 bases. Trimming took 8 bases from V and 3 from J; bases not matched to a gene: 6. This CDR3 region has 14 residues. Germline V gene sequence: CDR1 MDHEN, CDR2 SYDVKM. The CDR3 here is CASSSGTGEETQYF. DNA for the CDR3: TGTGCCAGCTCTTCCGGGACAGGGGAAGAGACCCAGTACTTC.